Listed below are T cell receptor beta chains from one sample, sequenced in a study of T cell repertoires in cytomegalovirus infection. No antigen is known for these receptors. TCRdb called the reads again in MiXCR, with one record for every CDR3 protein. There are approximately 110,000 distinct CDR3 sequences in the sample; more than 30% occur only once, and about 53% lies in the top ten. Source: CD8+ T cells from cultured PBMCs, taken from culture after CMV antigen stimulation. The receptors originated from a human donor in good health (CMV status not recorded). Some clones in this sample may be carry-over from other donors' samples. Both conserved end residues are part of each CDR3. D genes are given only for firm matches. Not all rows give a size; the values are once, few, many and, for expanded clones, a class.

cdr3_nt: TGTGCCAGCACCTTGGGGGCGAGCTCCTACAATGAGCAGTTCTTC
cdr3_aa: CASTLGASSYNEQFF
d_call: .
clone_size: few
j_call: TRBJ2-1
v_call: TRBV12-3/TRBV12-4

cdr3_nt: TGTGCCAGCAGCTTAGCCAGGGGAGAAGCTTTCTTT
cdr3_aa: CASSLARGEAFF
d_call: .
clone_size: .
j_call: TRBJ1-1
v_call: TRBV7-9

cdr3_nt: TGTGCCAGCAGCCTAGCGAGGGAAACCTACGAGCAGTACTTC
cdr3_aa: CASSLARETYEQYF
d_call: .
clone_size: .
j_call: TRBJ2-7
v_call: TRBV11-2

cdr3_nt: TGTGCCATCAGCGAAGGTCCTTCGAACACTGAAGCTTTCTTT
cdr3_aa: CAISEGPSNTEAFF
d_call: .
clone_size: few
j_call: TRBJ1-1
v_call: TRBV10-3

cdr3_nt: TGTGCCAGCAGCTTAGGTTGGCAGAGTCTTCTCTACGAGCAGTACTTC
cdr3_aa: CASSLGWQSLLYEQYF
d_call: .
clone_size: many
j_call: TRBJ2-7
v_call: TRBV7-8

cdr3_nt: TGTGCCATCAGTGAGTCAGACCGATCAGACGTTAATCAGCCCCAGCATTTT
cdr3_aa: CAISESDRSDVNQPQHF
d_call: .
clone_size: .
j_call: TRBJ1-5
v_call: TRBV10-3

cdr3_nt: TGTGCCAGCAGTGAAGGGACGGACCGGGTCACGGGTACGCAGTATTTT
cdr3_aa: CASSEGTDRVTGTQYF
d_call: .
clone_size: many
j_call: TRBJ2-3
v_call: TRBV6-1

cdr3_nt: TGTGCCAGCAGCGCCAGACTAGCGGGGCTGGTCGATACGCAGTATTTT
cdr3_aa: CASSARLAGLVDTQYF
d_call: TRBD2
clone_size: few
j_call: TRBJ2-3
v_call: TRBV7-2

cdr3_nt: TGTGCCAGCTCACGAGAGAGACAACTCTCTGGAAACACCATATATTTT
cdr3_aa: CASSRERQLSGNTIYF
d_call: .
clone_size: .
j_call: TRBJ1-3
v_call: TRBV18

cdr3_nt: TGTGCCAGCAGCTTAACGACAGGGGACACTGAAGCTTTCTTT
cdr3_aa: CASSLTTGDTEAFF
d_call: TRBD1
clone_size: .
j_call: TRBJ1-1
v_call: TRBV7-6

cdr3_nt: TGTGCCAGCAGCCCTCGACAGGGGAGCATCTCTGGGGCCAACGTCCTGACTTTC
cdr3_aa: CASSPRQGSISGANVLTF
d_call: TRBD1
clone_size: few
j_call: TRBJ2-6
v_call: TRBV7-2

cdr3_nt: TGTGCCAGCAGTTACTCCGTTTTCGACACTGAAGCTTTCTTT
cdr3_aa: CASSYSVFDTEAFF
d_call: .
clone_size: .
j_call: TRBJ1-1
v_call: TRBV6-5

cdr3_nt: TGTGCCAGCATAGTCAGTTTCACAATCACAGATACGCAGTATTTT
cdr3_aa: CASIVSFTITDTQYF
d_call: .
clone_size: .
j_call: TRBJ2-3
v_call: TRBV2

cdr3_nt: TGTGCCAGCAGCTCCTGGACAGGCTACGAGCAGTACTTC
cdr3_aa: CASSSWTGYEQYF
d_call: TRBD1
clone_size: few
j_call: TRBJ2-7
v_call: TRBV7-9

cdr3_nt: TGTGCCAGCAGTTTACGTCCTAAGCCTAGGGGGCTGACAGATACGCAGTATTTT
cdr3_aa: CASSLRPKPRGLTDTQYF
d_call: TRBD1
clone_size: many
j_call: TRBJ2-3
v_call: TRBV27

cdr3_nt: TGTGCCAGCAGTTTAAGTATGGGTGACAGTAACTATGGCTACACCTTC
cdr3_aa: CASSLSMGDSNYGYTF
d_call: .
clone_size: .
j_call: TRBJ1-2
v_call: TRBV27

cdr3_nt: TGTGCCAGCAGCTCGGGACGGTCCTATGGCTACACCTTC
cdr3_aa: CASSSGRSYGYTF
d_call: .
clone_size: .
j_call: TRBJ1-2
v_call: TRBV7-6

cdr3_nt: TGTGCCAGCAGCCAGACAGGGGCGGGAGAGACCCAGTACTTC
cdr3_aa: CASSQTGAGETQYF
d_call: TRBD1
clone_size: few
j_call: TRBJ2-5
v_call: TRBV12-3/TRBV12-4

cdr3_nt: TGTGCCAGCAGTACGACGCTAGCGGGGGGCACAGATACGCAGTATTTT
cdr3_aa: CASSTTLAGGTDTQYF
d_call: TRBD2
clone_size: many
j_call: TRBJ2-3
v_call: TRBV6-5

cdr3_nt: TGTGCCAGCAGCGTAGCTAGCGGGGGGGCCACAGATACGCAGTATTTT
cdr3_aa: CASSVASGGATDTQYF
d_call: TRBD2
clone_size: many
j_call: TRBJ2-3
v_call: TRBV9

cdr3_nt: TGCAGTGCTAGAGGGCCGCTCAACCCAGTTCCTTACGAGCAGTACTTC
cdr3_aa: CSARGPLNPVPYEQYF
d_call: .
clone_size: few
j_call: TRBJ2-7
v_call: TRBV20-1

cdr3_nt: TGTGCCAGCAGCTTAATTGGATGGACTAGCGGGGGGGAAGTCCCAAGAGAGACCCAGTACTTC
cdr3_aa: CASSLIGWTSGGEVPRETQYF
d_call: TRBD2
clone_size: few
j_call: TRBJ2-5
v_call: TRBV7-8

cdr3_nt: TGTGCCAGCAGCTTATTCCTAGCGGGGGGGCACGATGAGCAGTTCTTC
cdr3_aa: CASSLFLAGGHDEQFF
d_call: TRBD2
clone_size: .
j_call: TRBJ2-1
v_call: TRBV7-9